This T cell receptor (beta chain) emerged from a study of T cell changes during pregnancy in multiple sclerosis. TCRdb keeps only in-frame clones here, not all; method: immunoSEQ multiplex PCR. The sample contains about 48,000 clones, 80% to 95% of which appear only once. Remarks on this clone: Compared with germline, one end of the junction differs, possibly owing to a read error.

This CDR3 spans 13 amino acids. Germline CDR1 reads SGHDT; CDR2 reads YYEEEE. This rearrangement joins TRBV5-6 to TRBJ1-1; TRBD1 might be the D (5 bases). This TCR came from a female donor in good health, enrolled as a control in a pregnancy study. Sequencing was performed on CD4+ T cells from peripheral blood mononuclear cells, taken in the second trimester of pregnancy. The CDR3 bases are TGTGCCAGCAGCTGGGGGACTTACCCTGAGGCTTTCTTT. Protein product: CASSWGTYPEAFF.